The rows below give T cell receptor beta chains drawn from one sample of a study of control samples from healthy donors and cancer patients. Measured with immunoSEQ multiplex PCR; TCRdb has only the in-frame clones, and not every one. The top ten hold 5% to 7% of the sample, which has 400,000 to 500,000 clones, 90% seen once. The sequenced sample consisted of PBMCs. The receptor source for this set is a man in his forties with head and neck cancer. Both conserved end residues are part of each CDR3. Each record gives: D gene, V gene, clone size, J gene, CDR3 protein, CDR3 DNA. D genes are given only for firm matches. Expanded clones get a size class; other rows say once, few or many, or leave the size out.

>.|TRBV4-3|.|TRBJ2-7
CASSQDPGAHYEQYF
TGCGCCAGCAGCCAAGACCCGGGGGCTCACTACGAGCAGTACTTC
>.|TRBV2|.|TRBJ1-5
CASTAVYSNQPQHF
TGTGCCAGCACCGCGGTCTATAGCAATCAGCCCCAGCATTTT
>.|TRBV9|.|TRBJ2-3
CASSVIGTGTDTQYF
TGTGCCAGCAGCGTAATCGGAACAGGCACAGATACGCAGTATTTT
>.|TRBV4-3|.|TRBJ2-1
CASSQDGGSYNEQFF
TGCGCCAGCAGCCAAGACGGCGGGTCCTACAATGAGCAGTTCTTC
>.|TRBV14|.|TRBJ1-6
CASSHRGDSPLHF
TGTGCCAGCAGCCACAGGGGTGATTCACCCCTCCACTTT
>.|TRBV30|few|TRBJ2-7
CAWSAGTPAQYF
TGTGCCTGGAGTGCCGGGACACCGGCCCAGTACTTC
>.|TRBV10-3|.|TRBJ1-3
CAISPQGWGSGNTIYF
TGTGCCATCAGTCCCCAAGGTTGGGGCTCTGGAAACACCATATATTTT
>TRBD1|TRBV5-1|.|TRBJ2-7
CASSFGDRAYEQYF
TGCGCCAGCAGCTTCGGGGACAGGGCTTACGAGCAGTACTTC
>TRBD1|TRBV7-3|.|TRBJ2-7
CASSQTGSEQYF
TGTGCCAGCAGCCAGACAGGGAGCGAGCAGTACTTC
>TRBD1|TRBV19|.|TRBJ1-1
CASSIDPDRGTEAFF
TGTGCCAGTAGTATAGACCCAGACAGGGGCACTGAAGCTTTCTTT
>.|TRBV28|few|TRBJ1-6
CASNSGERSSPLHF
TGTGCCAGCAACTCAGGGGAACGCAGTTCACCCCTCCACTTT
>.|TRBV27|.|TRBJ1-2
CASSIYQGTTNYGYTF
TGTGCCAGCAGTATTTACCAGGGAACTACTAACTATGGCTACACCTTC
>TRBD1|TRBV19|.|TRBJ2-3
CASSSNRGSSMTDTQYF
TGTGCCAGTAGTAGTAACAGGGGAAGTTCCATGACGGATACGCAGTATTTT
>.|TRBV4-1|.|TRBJ2-1
CASSQLSRYSYNEQFF
TGCGCCAGCAGCCAATTAAGCAGATACTCCTACAATGAGCAGTTCTTC
>TRBD1|TRBV24-1|.|TRBJ1-2
CATSDPGQGYYGYTF
TGTGCCACCAGTGACCCCGGACAGGGTTACTATGGCTACACCTTC
>TRBD2|TRBV4-1|.|TRBJ2-2
CASSKGLAGTNTGELFF
TGCGCCAGCAGCAAAGGACTAGCGGGGACTAACACCGGGGAGCTGTTTTTT
>TRBD2|TRBV28|.|TRBJ2-3
CASSVTSGGEGTDTQYF
TGTGCCAGCAGTGTGACTAGCGGGGGGGAAGGCACAGATACGCAGTATTTT
>TRBD2|TRBV5-5|.|TRBJ2-3
CASTLAQRGSTDTQYF
TGTGCCAGCACCCTTGCCCAGCGGGGGAGCACAGATACGCAGTATTTT
>TRBD2|TRBV30|.|TRBJ2-1
CAWSVGTSGYNEQFF
TGTGCCTGGAGTGTAGGGACTAGCGGATACAATGAGCAGTTCTTC
>.|TRBV5-1|.|TRBJ1-1
CASTSLGDEAFF
TGCGCCAGCACCTCTCTAGGCGATGAAGCTTTCTTT
>TRBD1|TRBV5-4|few|TRBJ2-2
CASSPGQARNTGELFF
TGTGCCAGCAGCCCGGGACAGGCGAGGAACACCGGGGAGCTGTTTTTT
>.|TRBV5-1|.|TRBJ2-5
CASSLEIAVETQYF
TGCGCCAGCAGCTTGGAAATAGCGGTGGAGACCCAGTACTTC
>.|TRBV7-2|few|TRBJ1-5
CASSSSVGSRPQHF
TGTGCCAGCAGCTCCTCCGTGGGTTCAAGGCCCCAGCATTTT
>TRBD1|TRBV3-1/TRBV3-2|.|TRBJ1-1
CASRKTGALSYAFF
TGTGCCAGCAGAAAGACAGGGGCTTTGTCGTACGCTTTCTTT
>.|TRBV7-9|.|TRBJ2-7
CASSLEEFYEQYF
TGTGCCAGCAGCTTAGAGGAGTTCTACGAGCAGTACTTC
>.|TRBV5-6|.|TRBJ2-7
CASSYRLLSYEQYF
TGTGCCAGCAGTTATAGGTTGCTGTCCTACGAGCAGTACTTC
>.|TRBV2|.|TRBJ2-7
CASSGGYSYEQYF
TGTGCCAGCAGCGGCGGATATTCCTACGAGCAGTACTTC
>.|TRBV3-1/TRBV3-2|.|TRBJ1-1
CASSHLKPNTEAFF
TGTGCCAGCAGCCATCTTAAACCGAACACTGAAGCTTTCTTT
>TRBD2|TRBV27|.|TRBJ2-1
CASSTGLAGISPSSYNEQFF
TGTGCCAGCAGTACGGGACTAGCGGGGATCTCGCCCTCCTCCTACAATGAGCAGTTCTTC
>.|TRBV19|.|TRBJ2-5
CASSIMARPQETQYF
TGTGCCAGTAGTATAATGGCTAGACCTCAAGAGACCCAGTACTTC
>TRBD1|TRBV19|few|TRBJ1-2
CASRAGGAGGYTF
TGTGCCAGTCGAGCAGGGGGCGCGGGTGGCTACACCTTC
>.|TRBV6-4|few|TRBJ1-1
CASKPGQSNTEAFF
TGTGCCAGCAAACCGGGACAATCGAACACTGAAGCTTTCTTT
>TRBD1|TRBV5-1|.|TRBJ2-5
CASSLDRGEETQYF
TGCGCCAGCAGCTTGGACAGGGGCGAAGAGACCCAGTACTTC
>.|TRBV5-1|.|TRBJ2-5
CASSLGQPQETQYF
TGCGCCAGCAGCTTAGGGCAGCCCCAAGAGACCCAGTACTTC
>.|TRBV14|.|TRBJ1-2
CASSQDRGGQRYGYTF
TGTGCCAGCAGCCAAGATCGCGGAGGGCAGCGGTATGGCTACACCTTC
>.|TRBV9|.|TRBJ1-3
CASSYSGNTIYF
TGTGCCAGCAGCTACTCTGGAAACACCATATATTTT
>.|TRBV28|.|TRBJ2-3
CASSQGGTDTQYF
TGTGCCAGCAGTCAAGGAGGGACAGATACGCAGTATTTT
>TRBD1|TRBV27|.|TRBJ2-3
CASSAPGGFSTDTQYF
TGTGCCAGCAGTGCCCCAGGGGGCTTCAGCACAGATACGCAGTATTTT
>.|TRBV30|.|TRBJ1-1
CAWSEGLPFF
TGTGCCTGGAGTGAAGGGTTACCTTTCTTT
>TRBD1|TRBV18|.|TRBJ2-5
CASSPGSRGLGETQYF
TGTGCCAGCTCACCGGGAAGCAGGGGGCTCGGGGAGACCCAGTACTTC
>.|TRBV6-2/TRBV6-3|once|TRBJ2-3
CASSVRGGDRDTQYF
TGTGCCAGCAGTGTAAGGGGGGGCGACCGAGATACGCAGTATTTT
>TRBD2|TRBV6-2/TRBV6-3|.|TRBJ2-1
CASSYNDPRLAGDNEQFF
TGTGCCAGCAGTTACAACGACCCCCGACTAGCGGGGGACAATGAGCAGTTCTTC
>.|TRBV9|.|TRBJ2-1
CASSPLPRDISYNEQFF
TGTGCCAGCAGCCCGTTACCCCGGGACATATCCTACAATGAGCAGTTCTTC
>TRBD1|TRBV5-4|.|TRBJ2-2
CASSWTGWATGELFF
TGTGCCAGCAGCTGGACAGGGTGGGCAACCGGGGAGCTGTTTTTT
>TRBD1|TRBV6-1|.|TRBJ1-4
CASSELGQGSQKLFF
TGTGCCAGCAGTGAGCTGGGACAGGGCAGTCAAAAACTGTTTTTT
>TRBD2|TRBV28|.|TRBJ2-3
CASSLLAVAGSTDTQYF
TGTGCCAGCAGCCTCTTAGCGGTAGCGGGAAGCACAGATACGCAGTATTTT
>.|TRBV7-6|.|TRBJ1-1
CASSLVKGVPGANTEAFF
TGTGCCAGCAGCTTAGTGAAGGGTGTGCCCGGTGCGAACACTGAAGCTTTCTTT
>TRBD2|TRBV6-2/TRBV6-3|.|TRBJ2-5
CASSYSKRGLQETQYF
TGTGCCAGCAGTTACTCAAAGCGGGGGCTCCAAGAGACCCAGTACTTC
>.|TRBV7-9|.|TRBJ2-1
CASSSLMKRSSYNEQFF
TGTGCCAGCAGCTCCCTCATGAAGCGGAGCTCCTACAATGAGCAGTTCTTC
>TRBD1|TRBV9|.|TRBJ1-6
CASSVESVWDSSSYNSPLHF
TGTGCCAGCAGCGTAGAATCGGTCTGGGACAGTAGCTCCTATAATTCACCCCTCCACTTT
>.|TRBV4-1|.|TRBJ2-7
CASSQNGGPPYEQYF
TGCGCCAGCAGCCAAAACGGGGGACCTCCCTACGAGCAGTACTTC
>.|TRBV5-1|.|TRBJ2-7
CASSPDRATSEQYF
TGCGCCAGCAGCCCTGATCGGGCCACCTCCGAGCAGTACTTC
>.|TRBV11-2|.|TRBJ1-1
CASSLVMAGSPGLNTEAFF
TGTGCCAGCAGCTTAGTTATGGCGGGGTCCCCTGGGTTGAACACTGAAGCTTTCTTT
>TRBD1|TRBV10-1|.|TRBJ2-1
CASSATGGDYNEQFF
TGCGCCAGCAGTGCTACAGGGGGCGACTACAATGAGCAGTTCTTC
>.|TRBV30|.|TRBJ1-2
CAEMGLEGYTF
TGTGCCGAAATGGGGTTAGAAGGCTACACCTTC
>.|TRBV6-5|.|TRBJ1-2
CASSYRAGDHGYTF
TGTGCCAGCAGTTACCGGGCCGGGGATCATGGCTACACCTTC